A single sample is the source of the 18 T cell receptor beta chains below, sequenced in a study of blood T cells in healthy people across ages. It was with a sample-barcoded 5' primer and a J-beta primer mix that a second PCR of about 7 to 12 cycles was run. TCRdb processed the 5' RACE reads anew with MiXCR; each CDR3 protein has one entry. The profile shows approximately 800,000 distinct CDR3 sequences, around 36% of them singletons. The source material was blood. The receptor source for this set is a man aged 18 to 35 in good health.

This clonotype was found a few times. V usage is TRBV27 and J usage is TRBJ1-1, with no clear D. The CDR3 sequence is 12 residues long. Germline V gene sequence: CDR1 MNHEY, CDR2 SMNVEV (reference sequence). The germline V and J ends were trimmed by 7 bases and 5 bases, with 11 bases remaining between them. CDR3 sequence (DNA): TGTGCCAGCAAGAAGGGAGGGACTGAAGCTTTCTTT. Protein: CASKKGGTEAFF.

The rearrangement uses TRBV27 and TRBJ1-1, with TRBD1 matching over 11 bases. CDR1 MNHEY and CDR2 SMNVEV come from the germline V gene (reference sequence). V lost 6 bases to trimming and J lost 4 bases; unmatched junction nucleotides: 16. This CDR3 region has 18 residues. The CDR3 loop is CASRYISGQGASGTEAFF. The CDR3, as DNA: TGTGCCAGCAGGTATATCTCCGGACAGGGGGCTTCGGGCACTGAAGCTTTCTTT.

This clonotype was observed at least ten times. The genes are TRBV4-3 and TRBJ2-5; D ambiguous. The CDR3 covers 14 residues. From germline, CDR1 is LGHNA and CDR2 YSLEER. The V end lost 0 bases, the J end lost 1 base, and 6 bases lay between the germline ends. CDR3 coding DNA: TGCGCCAGCAGCCAAGATCTGGCCCAAGAGACCCAGTACTTC. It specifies CASSQDLAQETQYF.

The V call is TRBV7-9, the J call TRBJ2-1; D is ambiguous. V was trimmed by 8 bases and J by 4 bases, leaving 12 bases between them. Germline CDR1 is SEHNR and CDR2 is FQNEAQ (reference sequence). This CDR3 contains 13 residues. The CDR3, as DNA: TGTGCCAGCGCCGCCGACACTTACAATGAGCAGTTCTTC. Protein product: CASAADTYNEQFF.

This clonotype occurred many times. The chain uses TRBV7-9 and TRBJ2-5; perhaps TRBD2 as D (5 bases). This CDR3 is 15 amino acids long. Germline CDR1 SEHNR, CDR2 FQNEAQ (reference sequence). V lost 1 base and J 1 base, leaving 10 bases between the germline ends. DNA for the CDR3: TGTGCCAGCAGCTTAGGACCGGGAATCCAAGAGACCCAGTACTTC. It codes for CASSLGPGIQETQYF. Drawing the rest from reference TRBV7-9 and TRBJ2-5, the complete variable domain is DTGVSQNPRHKITKRGQNVTFRCDPISEHNRLYWYRQTLGQGPEFLTYFQNEAQLEKSRLLSDRFSAERPKGSFSTLEIQRTEQGDSAMYLCASSLGPGIQETQYFGPGTRLLVL.

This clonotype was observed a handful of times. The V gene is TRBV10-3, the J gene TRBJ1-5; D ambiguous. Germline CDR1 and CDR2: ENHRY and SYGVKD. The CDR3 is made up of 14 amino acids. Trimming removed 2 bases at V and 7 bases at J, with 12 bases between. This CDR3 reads CAISEVRNGQPQHF. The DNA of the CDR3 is TGTGCCATCAGTGAGGTCAGAAACGGCCAGCCCCAGCATTTT.

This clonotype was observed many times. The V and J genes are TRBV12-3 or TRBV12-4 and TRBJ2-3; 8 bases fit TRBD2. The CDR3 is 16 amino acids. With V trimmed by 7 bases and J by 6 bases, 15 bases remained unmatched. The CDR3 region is CASIPGGRGDKDTQYF. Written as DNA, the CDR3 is TGTGCCAGCATCCCCGGCGGGCGGGGGGACAAGGATACGCAGTATTTT.

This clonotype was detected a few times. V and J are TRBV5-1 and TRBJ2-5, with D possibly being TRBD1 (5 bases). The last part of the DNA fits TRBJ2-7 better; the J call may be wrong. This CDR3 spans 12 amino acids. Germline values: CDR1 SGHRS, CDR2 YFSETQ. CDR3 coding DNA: TGCGCCAGCAGCTTGACAGGCCCCGAGCAGTACTTC. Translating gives CASSLTGPEQYF.

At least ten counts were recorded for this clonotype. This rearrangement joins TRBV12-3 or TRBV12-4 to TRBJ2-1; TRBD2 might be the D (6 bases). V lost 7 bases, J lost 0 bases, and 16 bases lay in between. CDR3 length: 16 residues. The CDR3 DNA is TGTGCCAGCACTAGGTTTCCGGGGGACTCCTACAATGAGCAGTTCTTC. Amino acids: CASTRFPGDSYNEQFF.

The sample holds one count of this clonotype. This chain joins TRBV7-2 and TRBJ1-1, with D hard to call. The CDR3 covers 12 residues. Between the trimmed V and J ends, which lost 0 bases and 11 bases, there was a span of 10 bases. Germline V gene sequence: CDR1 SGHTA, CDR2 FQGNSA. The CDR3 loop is CASSLASGWAFF. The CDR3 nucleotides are TGTGCCAGCAGCTTAGCATCCGGGTGGGCTTTCTTT.

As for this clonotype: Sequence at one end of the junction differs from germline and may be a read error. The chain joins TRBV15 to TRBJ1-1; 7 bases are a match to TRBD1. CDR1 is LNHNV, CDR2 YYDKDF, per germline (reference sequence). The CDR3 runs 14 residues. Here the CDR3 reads CASSGHRGDTEAFF. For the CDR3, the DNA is TGTGCCTCCAGCGGCCACAGGGGTGACACTGAAGCTTTCTTT.

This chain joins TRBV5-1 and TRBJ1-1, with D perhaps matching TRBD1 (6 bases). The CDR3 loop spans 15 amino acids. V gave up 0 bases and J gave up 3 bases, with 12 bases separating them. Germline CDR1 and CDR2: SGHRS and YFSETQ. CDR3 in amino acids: CASSLAKGGDTEAFF. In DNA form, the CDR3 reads TGCGCCAGCAGCTTGGCCAAGGGGGGGGACACTGAAGCTTTCTTT.

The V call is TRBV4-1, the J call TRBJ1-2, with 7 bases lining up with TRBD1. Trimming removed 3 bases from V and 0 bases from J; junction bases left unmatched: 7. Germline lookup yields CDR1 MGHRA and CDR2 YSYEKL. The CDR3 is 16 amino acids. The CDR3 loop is CASSQGWDRTNYGYTF. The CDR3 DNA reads TGCGCCAGCAGCCAGGGGTGGGACAGAACTAACTATGGCTACACCTTC.

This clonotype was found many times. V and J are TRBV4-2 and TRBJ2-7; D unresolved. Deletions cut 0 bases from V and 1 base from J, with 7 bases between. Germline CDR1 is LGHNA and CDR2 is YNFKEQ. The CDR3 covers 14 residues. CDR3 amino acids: CASSQDHSSYEQYF. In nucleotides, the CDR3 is TGTGCCAGCAGCCAAGATCACAGTTCCTACGAGCAGTACTTC.

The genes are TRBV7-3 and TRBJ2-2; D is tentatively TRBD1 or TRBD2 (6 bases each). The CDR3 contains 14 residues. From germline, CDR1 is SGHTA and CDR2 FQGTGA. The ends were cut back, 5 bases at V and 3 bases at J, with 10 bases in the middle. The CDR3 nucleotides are TGTGCCAGCAGCGGGGGGCGCGACACCGGGGAGCTGTTTTTT. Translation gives CASSGGRDTGELFF.

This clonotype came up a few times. CDR3: CSARRWDRANSPLHF. The CDR3 DNA reads TGCAGTGCTAGAAGGTGGGACAGGGCCAATTCACCCCTCCACTTT. The chain uses TRBV20-1 and TRBJ1-6; 9 positions match TRBD1. This CDR3 comprises 15 residues. The germline CDR1 and CDR2 sequences are DFQATT and SNEGSKA (reference sequence). Trimming removed 2 bases from V and 7 bases from J; junction bases left unmatched: 6.

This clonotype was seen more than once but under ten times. CDR3 region: CASSQVGGQEYGYTF. As DNA, the CDR3 is TGTGCCAGCAGCCAAGTTGGAGGACAAGAATATGGCTACACCTTC. The chain links TRBV4-2 to TRBJ1-2; tentatively, D is TRBD1 (5 bases). This CDR3 has 15 amino acids. V gave up 1 base and J gave up 5 bases, with 14 bases separating them. Per germline, CDR1 LGHNA and CDR2 YNFKEQ.

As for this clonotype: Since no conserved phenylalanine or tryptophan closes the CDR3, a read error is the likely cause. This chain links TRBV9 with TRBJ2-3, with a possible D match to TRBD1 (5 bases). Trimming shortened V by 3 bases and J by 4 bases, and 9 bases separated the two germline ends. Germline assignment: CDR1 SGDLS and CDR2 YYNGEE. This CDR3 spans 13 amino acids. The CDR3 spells CASSGSGPDTQYS. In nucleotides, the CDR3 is TGTGCCAGCAGCGGATCAGGGCCAGATACGCAGTATTCT.